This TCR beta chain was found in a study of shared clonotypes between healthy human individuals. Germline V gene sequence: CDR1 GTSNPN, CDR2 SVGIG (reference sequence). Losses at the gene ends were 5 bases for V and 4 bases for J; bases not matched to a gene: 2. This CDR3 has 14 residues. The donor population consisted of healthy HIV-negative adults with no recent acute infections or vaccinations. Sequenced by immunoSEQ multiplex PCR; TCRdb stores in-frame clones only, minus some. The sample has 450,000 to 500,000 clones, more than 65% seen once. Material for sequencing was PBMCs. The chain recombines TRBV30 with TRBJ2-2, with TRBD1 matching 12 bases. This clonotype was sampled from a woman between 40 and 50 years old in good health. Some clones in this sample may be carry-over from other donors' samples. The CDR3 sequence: CAWGTGGGTGELFF. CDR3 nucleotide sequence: TGTGCCTGGGGGACAGGGGGCGGCACCGGGGAGCTGTTTTTT.